This TCR beta chain was recovered during a study of cytomegalovirus exposure and HLA in healthy donors. Study results and limitations: A later analysis reportedly found fewer N-insertions in an Asian-associated ancestry cluster than the approximately 700-donor mean. Under in vitro conditions, a few CMV-associated chains were confirmed as specific for CMV antigens. The classifier was said to identify cytomegalovirus status with high specificity and sensitivity. In a later analysis, a missense DCLRE1C variant was linked to TCR beta V- and J-gene trimming.

A remark on this clone: Its antigen remains unknown.

PCR amplification relied on 60 Vbeta primers (plus 13 Jbeta primers). Sequencing was performed with immunoSEQ multiplex PCR; in TCRdb, only in-frame clones are kept and a portion is missing. Of 150,000 to 200,000 clones in the sample, approximately 70% were seen once. Germline loops: CDR1 SGHRS, CDR2 YFSETQ. The CDR3 extends over 14 amino acids. After removal of 4 bases from V and 9 bases from J, the junction contained 7 bases not matched to a gene. V and J are TRBV5-1 and TRBJ2-2, with 9 bases fitting TRBD1. What was sequenced was PBMCs. This clonotype was sampled from a woman aged 40 to 55 in good health and CMV-seropositive. CDR3 region: CASSVGDRDRELFF. For the CDR3, the DNA is TGCGCCAGCAGCGTGGGGGACAGGGACCGGGAGCTGTTTTTT. The variable domain in full, with the rest retrieved from reference TRBV5-1 and TRBJ2-2, is KAGVTQTPRYLIKTRGQQVTLSCSPISGHRSVSWYQQTPGQGLQFLFEYFSETQRNKGNFPGRFSGRQFSNSRSEMNVSTLELGDSALYLCASSVGDRDRELFFGEGSRLTVL.